Listed below are T cell receptor beta chains from one sample, sequenced in a study of HIV-infected children after antiretroviral therapy interruption. TCRdb re-called the 3' RACE reads with MiXCR, one entry per CDR3 protein. The sample includes about 46,000 distinct CDR3 sequences, 4.3% seen only once; the top ten take about 0.7%. The specimen was CD45RA+ CD4+ T cells from PBMCs, pooled from several time points, collected from a donor given antiretroviral therapy, either interrupted or continuous. These receptors all stem from a pool of human donors with HIV. The CDR3 runs from the conserved cysteine through the conserved F or W. A D gene is named only where the DNA matches it firmly.

.,TRBV12-3/TRBV12-4,TRBJ1-2,CASSLEGVVNYGYTF
.,TRBV14,TRBJ2-1,CASSHDRYNEQFF
TRBD1,TRBV11-1,TRBJ1-2,CASSLEQGVDGYTF
TRBD2,TRBV7-2,TRBJ2-3,CASSLGLAADTQYF
.,TRBV18,TRBJ1-3,CASSPFDSNSGNTIYF
TRBD1,TRBV4-1,TRBJ1-2,CASSLWDRTGYTF
.,TRBV5-5,TRBJ2-5,CASSLYGEETQYF
.,TRBV6-5,TRBJ1-5,CASSTYGKGDQPQHF
.,TRBV20-1,TRBJ1-1,CSARGSGWAFF
.,TRBV18,TRBJ1-4,CASSPGGAGNEKLFF
TRBD1,TRBV28,TRBJ1-1,CASSFGDRGSEAFF
.,TRBV7-2,TRBJ1-1,CASSTLLSFMNTEAFF
.,TRBV20-1,TRBJ2-5,CSARVDVQETQYF
.,TRBV5-8,TRBJ1-1,CASSFGFGEAFF
.,TRBV12-3/TRBV12-4,TRBJ2-3,CASSLVLPTDTQYF
.,TRBV2,TRBJ1-5,CASSAGVQPQHF
.,TRBV6-1,TRBJ1-1,CASSAGLEGTEAFF
TRBD1,TRBV12-3/TRBV12-4,TRBJ2-1,CASNSGTGFYYDNEQFF
.,TRBV11-2,TRBJ2-3,CASGVHQGTEDTQYF
.,TRBV27,TRBJ1-5,CASSLGRNQPQHF
.,TRBV6-1,TRBJ2-1,CASRPLTGEVGNEQFF
.,TRBV6-1,TRBJ1-4,CASSEGQPGKLFF
TRBD1,TRBV29-1,TRBJ2-3,CSGGGQGNLPQYF
TRBD1,TRBV10-3,TRBJ1-4,CAISGTGPTNEKLFF
.,TRBV7-3,TRBJ2-5,CASSLGTTEGETQYF
.,TRBV30,TRBJ2-1,CAWTVGPYNEQFF
.,TRBV5-1,TRBJ2-5,CASSLVTGAFQETQYF
.,TRBV3-1,TRBJ2-3,CASSPPHGGATDTQYF
TRBD1,TRBV7-9,TRBJ2-7,CASNTGTGASEQYF
.,TRBV14,TRBJ1-3,CASSQDSTGNTIYF
TRBD1,TRBV7-8,TRBJ2-2,CASTATGQTNTGELFF
.,TRBV3-1,TRBJ2-7,CASSLGTGDEQYF
TRBD1,TRBV11-3,TRBJ2-7,CASRARGQGAHEQYF
TRBD1,TRBV5-1,TRBJ2-7,CASSISTGETYEQYF
TRBD1,TRBV12-5,TRBJ2-7,CASGLVQRGIRDRDTYEQYF
.,TRBV6-2/TRBV6-3,TRBJ2-2,CASRGPVGELFF
.,TRBV5-1,TRBJ2-7,CASSLSDSTFSRRTYEQYF
.,TRBV7-2,TRBJ2-5,CASSLQTGPGHF
.,TRBV5-1,TRBJ2-7,CASSLQGEYEQYF
.,TRBV21-1,TRBJ2-7,CASSKKGIEGHEQYF
.,TRBV12-3/TRBV12-4,TRBJ1-5,CASSLQWGQPQHF
TRBD1,TRBV2,TRBJ1-1,CASSDGRGPGTEAFF
TRBD2,TRBV27,TRBJ2-3,CASSFDSGGYTDTQYF